A single sample is the source of the 7 T cell receptor beta chains below, sequenced in a study of blood T cell repertoires in COVID-19. Using immunoSEQ multiplex PCR, the repertoire was profiled, and TCRdb retains in-frame clones only, with some absent. Here the sample spans over 65,000 clones, around nine tenths being singletons. The specimen sequenced was peripheral blood. Receptor source: a man aged 45-65 years with active COVID-19.

The rearrangement uses TRBV3-1 (or the pseudogene TRBV3-2) and TRBJ1-2, with D uncertain. V was shortened by 2 bases and J by 5 bases, with 12 bases between the two germline ends. The CDR3 loop spans 14 amino acids. The germline V gene has CDR1 LGHDT and CDR2 YNNKEL (reference sequence). The CDR3: CASSQLPPLYGYTF. The CDR3 coding sequence is TGTGCCAGCAGCCAACTGCCCCCCCTATATGGCTACACCTTC.

This chain connects TRBV4-3 to TRBJ2-7; 8 nucleotides line up with TRBD1. The V gene's germline CDR1 is LGHNA and CDR2 YSLEER. There are 15 residues in the CDR3. Unmatched junction bases numbered 7, after V lost 3 bases and J lost 3 bases. This chain's CDR3 is CASSHHGQGSYEQYF. CDR3 DNA: TGCGCCAGCAGCCACCACGGACAGGGAAGCTACGAGCAGTACTTC.

This clone was picked up one time. This chain uses TRBV4-1 with TRBJ2-1; maybe TRBD2 (6 bases). Deletions cut 4 bases from V and 3 bases from J, with 16 bases between. CDR1 and CDR2 from the germline V gene are MGHRA and YSYEKL. The CDR3 is made up of 16 amino acids. CDR3 sequence: CASSRRRDSIYNEQFF. The DNA for the CDR3 is TGCGCCAGCAGCCGCCGACGGGACTCCATCTACAATGAGCAGTTCTTC.

The rearrangement uses TRBV25-1 and TRBJ2-5; D might be TRBD1 (6 bases). The germline CDR1 and CDR2 sequences are MGHDK and SYGVNS. V was pared by 0 bases and J by 5 bases, with 10 bases between. The CDR3 is 14 amino acids. The CDR3 DNA follows: TGTGCCAGCAGTGAATACCAGGGGCGGGAGACCCAGTACTTC. Encoded protein: CASSEYQGRETQYF.

This chain joins TRBV19 and TRBJ2-2; TRBD1 aligns across 8 bases. The CDR3 runs to 15 residues. The V and J ends lost 5 bases and 3 bases, in that order; junction bases with no gene match: 5. From germline, CDR1 is LNHDA and CDR2 SQIVND (reference sequence). CDR3 bases: TGTGCCAGTAGTCGGACAGGGATCGACACCGGGGAGCTGTTTTTT. Translated: CASSRTGIDTGELFF. Complete variable domain (other parts from reference TRBV19 and TRBJ2-2): DGGITQSPKYLFRKEGQNVTLSCEQNLNHDAMYWYRQDPGQGLRLIYYSQIVNDFQKGDIAEGYSVSREKKESFPLTVTSAQKNPTAFYLCASSRTGIDTGELFFGEGSRLTVL.

The CDR3 loop is CASSTETGGNTEAFF. The DNA for the CDR3 is TGCGCCAGCAGCACCGAGACAGGGGGTAACACTGAAGCTTTCTTT. The chain has TRBV5-1 and TRBJ1-1; 9 bases are shared with TRBD1. There are 15 residues in the CDR3. With V trimmed by 4 bases and J by 2 bases, 6 bases remained unmatched. Germline values: CDR1 SGHRS, CDR2 YFSETQ.

The chain links TRBV18 to TRBJ2-5; the D gene is possibly TRBD2 (6 bases). V dropped 1 base and J dropped 5 bases, with 14 bases sitting between them. The CDR3 length is 15 residues. Germline V CDR1 and CDR2: KGHSH, LQKENI. The CDR3 is CASSPQAGSLETQYF. CDR3 DNA sequence: TGTGCCAGCTCACCACAGGCCGGGAGTCTCGAGACCCAGTACTTC.